This T cell receptor (beta chain) was identified during a study of cytomegalovirus exposure and HLA in healthy donors. General observations from the study: Among TCR sequences, most were rare, though some public TCRs appeared in many donors. In a later analysis, CMV-associated beta chains were mostly HLA-associated, it appeared. Associated with HLA alleles at 0.05 false discovery rate in a later analysis were some 16,000 TCR beta sequences.

The CDR3 length is 15 residues. V dropped 1 base and J dropped 7; count of bases not matched to a gene: 8. From germline, CDR1 is SGHTA and CDR2 FQGNSA. The PCR made use of 60 Vbeta and 13 Jbeta primers. TCRdb keeps only in-frame clones here, not all; method: immunoSEQ multiplex PCR. The sample consists of roughly 99,000 clones, approximately 76% of them appearing once. A note on this clone: Antigen unknown.

The V and J genes are TRBV7-2 and TRBJ2-7, with 9 positions matching TRBD1. The clonotype comes from a man aged 18 to 29 in good health and CMV-seronegative. The sequenced material came from PBMCs. The CDR3, as DNA: TGTGCCAGCAGCTTAGGGGACAGGGCAAATAGGGAGCAGTACTTC. Encoded protein: CASSLGDRANREQYF.